Listed below are T cell receptor beta chains from one sample, sequenced in a study of OX40 agonist ivuxolimab in advanced cancers. Produced via immunoSEQ multiplex PCR; TCRdb's table is partial and in-frame only. This repertoire shows around 76,000 clones, 80% to 90% found once; its top ten account for 0.45% to 0.55%. Specimen: CD4+ or CD8+ T cells sorted from blood, collected in a trial of the OX40 agonist ivuxolimab. The source is an adult with an advanced solid tumor such as melanoma, head and neck, liver or kidney cancer. The CDR3 runs from the conserved cysteine through the conserved F or W. The D gene is left open where the match is weak. Only part of the rows carry a size: once, few, many, or a class if the clone is expanded.

size	V	D	J	CDR3	DNA
-	TRBV18	-	TRBJ2-7	CASSPPSNPYEQYF	TGTGCCAGCTCACCACCTTCCAACCCCTACGAGCAGTACTTC
-	TRBV30	-	TRBJ1-2	CAWMSPSGGDYGYTF	TGTGCCTGGATGTCGCCGTCCGGGGGCGACTATGGCTACACCTTC
few	TRBV19	TRBD2	TRBJ2-2	CASSIRTSETGELFF	TGTGCCAGTAGTATAAGGACTAGCGAAACCGGGGAGCTGTTTTTT
-	TRBV5-6	-	TRBJ2-1	CASSVLGGAYNEQFF	TGTGCCAGCAGCGTGCTGGGGGGGGCTTACAATGAGCAGTTCTTC
-	TRBV6-1	TRBD2	TRBJ2-3	CATQLISGGTDTQYF	TGTGCCACCCAATTGATTAGCGGGGGCACAGATACGCAGTATTTT
-	TRBV30	TRBD2	TRBJ2-7	CAWSRGGNYEQYF	TGTGCCTGGAGTCGGGGGGGGAATTACGAGCAGTACTTC
few	TRBV7-2	-	TRBJ1-5	CASSLGRSQPQHF	TGTGCCAGCAGCTTAGGACGTAGTCAGCCCCAGCATTTT
-	TRBV28	-	TRBJ2-7	CASGGAYEQYF	TGTGCCTCGGGCGGAGCCTACGAGCAGTACTTC
few	TRBV18	-	TRBJ1-3	CASSPGGNTIYF	TGTGCCAGCTCACCAGGGGGAAACACCATATATTTT
-	TRBV28	-	TRBJ2-7	CASISLGGGSSYEQYF	TGTGCCAGCATCTCCCTCGGAGGGGGAAGCTCCTACGAGCAGTACTTC
-	TRBV2	-	TRBJ1-5	CASSGPRSNQPQHF	TGTGCCAGCAGTGGGCCCCGAAGCAATCAGCCCCAGCATTTT
-	TRBV19	-	TRBJ1-1	CASSTIGSRTEAFF	TGTGCCAGTAGTACCATAGGGTCGAGGACTGAAGCTTTCTTT
few	TRBV27	-	TRBJ2-7	CASSSTGQRQYF	TGTGCCAGCTCCTCGACTGGCCAGAGACAGTACTTC
-	TRBV7-8	-	TRBJ1-5	CASSLAQGNQPQHF	TGTGCCAGCAGCTTAGCCCAGGGGAATCAGCCCCAGCATTTT
-	TRBV12-5	-	TRBJ2-5	CASGLGAAQGGETQYF	TGTGCTAGTGGTTTGGGGGCGGCGCAGGGAGGTGAGACCCAGTACTTC
-	TRBV11-2	-	TRBJ2-7	CASSLDNREQYF	TGTGCCAGCAGCTTAGATAACAGGGAGCAGTACTTC
-	TRBV5-1	-	TRBJ1-1	CASSPRRGLNTEAFF	TGCGCCAGCAGCCCCCGTCGCGGACTTAACACTGAAGCTTTCTTT
few	TRBV19	-	TRBJ1-2	CATTRRSEGYTF	TGTGCCACCACGCGCCGATCGGAAGGCTACACCTTC
-	TRBV10-2	-	TRBJ2-7	CASRALGGIYEQYF	TGCGCCAGCAGGGCGCTTGGGGGGATCTACGAGCAGTACTTC
-	TRBV11-2	-	TRBJ2-7	CASSLSRSSYEQYF	TGTGCCAGCAGCTTAAGCAGGAGTTCCTACGAGCAGTACTTC
-	TRBV9	-	TRBJ2-2	CASSVGSNANTGELFF	TGTGCCAGCAGCGTAGGGTCTAACGCGAACACCGGGGAGCTGTTTTTT
-	TRBV11-2	TRBD1	TRBJ1-1	CASNMRTGAGLAEAFF	TGTGCCAGCAACATGAGGACAGGGGCAGGGCTGGCTGAAGCTTTCTTT
-	TRBV5-1	TRBD1	TRBJ2-2	CASSWGTGQPGELFF	TGCGCCAGCAGCTGGGGGACAGGGCAGCCCGGGGAGCTGTTTTTT
-	TRBV25-1	-	TRBJ1-2	CASTWGGGNYGYTF	TGTGCCAGCACCTGGGGGGGCGGAAACTATGGCTACACCTTC
-	TRBV6-6	-	TRBJ1-1	CASSDTGYTEAFF	TGTGCCAGCAGTGATACAGGGTACACTGAAGCTTTCTTT
-	TRBV7-3	-	TRBJ2-3	CASSLPGTDTQYF	TGTGCCAGCAGCTTACCAGGCACAGATACGCAGTATTTT
-	TRBV5-1	TRBD1	TRBJ1-2	CASSLRTGGDYGYTF	TGCGCCAGCAGCTTGAGGACAGGGGGCGACTATGGCTACACCTTC
-	TRBV30	-	TRBJ1-6	CAWKGSNSPLHF	TGTGCCTGGAAGGGGTCTAATTCACCCCTCCACTTT
-	TRBV6-1	-	TRBJ1-1	CASSEVGTEAFF	TGTGCCAGCAGTGAAGTTGGCACTGAAGCTTTCTTT
-	TRBV5-1	-	TRBJ1-1	CASSTSRGNTEAFF	TGCGCCAGCAGCACATCCAGGGGAAACACTGAAGCTTTCTTT
-	TRBV7-2	-	TRBJ1-2	CASSPTNVFGYTF	TGTGCCAGCAGCCCTACAAATGTCTTTGGCTACACCTTC
-	TRBV30	-	TRBJ2-6	CAWSVGTGANVLTF	TGTGCCTGGAGTGTAGGCACTGGGGCCAACGTCCTGACTTTC
-	TRBV30	-	TRBJ1-1	CACTRNPAEAFF	TGTGCCTGCACCCGTAACCCCGCTGAAGCTTTCTTT
-	TRBV11-2	-	TRBJ2-5	CASSFGSALGETQYF	TGTGCCAGCAGCTTCGGGTCGGCCTTGGGGGAGACCCAGTACTTC
-	TRBV11-2	TRBD1	TRBJ1-5	CASSRTGGGQPQHF	TGTGCCAGCAGCCGGACAGGGGGCGGACAGCCCCAGCATTTT
-	TRBV23-1	-	TRBJ1-3	CAGRTIYFSGNTIYF	TGCGCCGGAAGGACAATTTATTTTTCTGGAAACACCATATATTTT
-	TRBV7-2	-	TRBJ1-5	CASSLSPNQPQHF	TGTGCCAGCAGCTTATCCCCCAATCAGCCCCAGCATTTT